The 18 T cell receptor beta chains below come from one sample, sequenced in a study of T cells after yellow fever vaccination. In TCRdb, the 5' RACE reads were re-called with MiXCR into one record per CDR3 protein. The sample shows 110,000 to 150,000 distinct CDR3 sequences, about 6.2% of them seen only once. The starting material was CD4+ T cells sorted from PBMCs, obtained 10 days after the yellow fever booster vaccination. These receptors were taken from a man aged 30 to 39 who received the YFV17D yellow fever vaccine.

This clonotype was detected ten times or more. Here the CDR3 DNA reads TGTGCCAGCGGAGCCGTACCCAATGAGCAGTTCTTC. Its translation is CASGAVPNEQFF. The chain carries TRBV12-3 or TRBV12-4 and TRBJ2-1; no clear D. CDR3 length equals 12 residues. Trimming pared 8 bases from V and 6 bases from J, leaving 11 bases between.

The chain is built from TRBV30 and TRBJ1-4; D not certain. Per the germline V gene, CDR1 is GTSNPN and CDR2 is SVGIG (reference sequence). V lost 1 base and J 2 bases, leaving 8 bases between the germline ends. The CDR3 is 14 residues long. In nucleotides, the CDR3 is TGTGCCTGGAGTGGGCCTCAGACTAATGAAAAACTGTTTTTT. This sequence encodes CAWSGPQTNEKLFF.

This chain links TRBV7-2 with TRBJ2-7; 12 bases agree with TRBD2. Per the germline V gene, CDR1 is SGHTA and CDR2 is FQGNSA. J gave up 2 bases and V 4 bases, and 3 bases lay outside the gene matches. This CDR3 contains 15 residues. CDR3 nucleotide sequence: TGTGCCAGCAGCTCCCGACTAGCGGGGGCCTACGAGCAGTACTTC. Protein product: CASSSRLAGAYEQYF.

Notes on this clonotype: This may arise from a read error, as a much more abundant clone is one base away. The V gene is TRBV5-1, the J gene TRBJ2-3; 10 bases match TRBD1. V shed 6 bases, J shed 5 bases, and the junction held 12 bases outside the gene matches. CDR1 and CDR2 (germline): SGHRS, YFSETQ. The CDR3 contains 16 residues. Written as DNA, the CDR3 is TGCGCCAGCACCCCGATGGGACAGGGGTCTTTAGATACGCAGTATTTT. It codes for CASTPMGQGSLDTQYF.

In its sample, this clonotype was seen many times. The genes are TRBV12-3 or TRBV12-4 and TRBJ2-7; no clear D. Trimming removed 4 bases at V and 2 bases at J, with 3 bases between. The CDR3 extends over 11 amino acids. CDR3 DNA: TGTGCCAGCAGTTCACCCTACGAGCAGTACTTC. Translating it yields CASSSPYEQYF.

This clonotype has a count of ten or more. The chain combines TRBV12-3 or TRBV12-4 with TRBJ2-7; the D gene is possibly TRBD1 (5 bases). Trimming stripped 6 bases from V and 6 bases from J, with 15 bases between. CDR3 size: 13 residues. The CDR3 DNA is TGTGCCAGCAGCCTTAGGGGCTTGGGCGAGCAGTACTTC. This sequence encodes CASSLRGLGEQYF.

This clonotype has just a few counts. The chain joins TRBV14 to TRBJ2-5, with 9 bases identical to TRBD1. V dropped 2 bases and J dropped 3; count of bases not matched to a gene: 4. CDR1 and CDR2 (germline): SGHDN, FVKESK. The CDR3 contains 15 residues. CDR3 region: CASSQRTGVKETQYF. The CDR3 DNA is TGTGCCAGCAGCCAACGGACAGGGGTAAAAGAGACCCAGTACTTC.

This clonotype came up many times. CDR3 in DNA: TGTGCCAGCAGCCGGGAGGGTTCCCAGCCCCAGCATTTT. This translates into CASSREGSQPQHF. V usage is TRBV4-2 and J usage is TRBJ1-5; no firm D call. Trimming stripped 4 bases from V and 7 bases from J, with 11 bases between. Germline V gene data show CDR1 as LGHNA and CDR2 as YNFKEQ. The CDR3 runs 13 residues.

This clonotype has just a few counts. V is TRBV3-1 and J is TRBJ2-3, with 10 bases that match TRBD2. With 6 bases clipped from V and 6 bases from J, the junction kept 9 bases outside the gene matches. Germline assignment: CDR1 LGHDT and CDR2 YNNKEL (reference sequence). The CDR3 length is 15 residues. The CDR3 loop is CASRPGTSERDTQYF. Here the CDR3 DNA reads TGTGCCAGCAGACCCGGGACTAGCGAGCGTGATACGCAGTATTTT.

Ten or more counts support this clonotype. The CDR3 sequence: CASSRGTYEQFF. The CDR3 DNA reads TGTGCCAGCAGCCGAGGGACGTATGAGCAGTTCTTC. V is TRBV11-2 and J is TRBJ2-1; the D gene could be TRBD1 or TRBD2 (5 bases each). CDR3 size: 12 residues. With 5 bases removed from V and 8 bases from J, the gap between germline ends came to 10 bases. Per the germline V gene, CDR1 is SGHAT and CDR2 is FQNNGV. Supplemented by reference TRBV11-2 and TRBJ2-1, the full variable domain reads EAGVAQSPRYKIIEKRQSVAFWCNPISGHATLYWYQQILGQGPKLLIQFQNNGVVDDSQLPKDRFSAERLKGVDSTLKIQPAKLEDSAVYLCASSRGTYEQFFGPGTRLTVL.

This clonotype has a count of ten or more. The chain recombines TRBV3-1 with TRBJ2-1, with 8 bases fitting TRBD2. Per the germline V gene, CDR1 is LGHDT and CDR2 is YNNKEL (reference sequence). This CDR3 has 16 amino acids. The V segment lost 3 bases and the J segment 6 bases; nucleotides outside the gene matches: 10. This CDR3 is CASSHLSREGGNEQFF. The DNA of the CDR3 is TGTGCCAGCAGCCACCTCTCACGGGAGGGAGGCAATGAGCAGTTCTTC.

In this sample, this clonotype turned up many times. The chain couples TRBV7-9 to TRBJ2-7; TRBD2 might be the D (5 bases). Trimming cost V 5 bases and J 3 bases, with 8 bases left between them. Germline loops: CDR1 SEHNR, CDR2 FQNEAQ (reference sequence). CDR3 size: 12 residues. DNA for the CDR3: TGTGCCAGCAGCCCTAGCCACTACGAGCAGTACTTC. Protein product: CASSPSHYEQYF.

This sequence joins TRBV7-2 and TRBJ2-1; 12 positions match TRBD2. This CDR3 is built from 17 residues. Germline trimming cut 5 bases from V and 0 bases from J; bases unmatched to any gene: 5. Germline lookup yields CDR1 SGHTA and CDR2 FQGNSA. The CDR3 loop reads CASSLRLAGDSYNEQFF. The CDR3 region has the DNA TGTGCCAGCAGCCTTCGACTAGCGGGAGACTCCTACAATGAGCAGTTCTTC.

This clonotype was observed at least ten times. The chain has TRBV28 and TRBJ1-4; D is uncertain. CDR1 is MDHEN and CDR2 is SYDVKM in the germline V gene. Between the trimmed V and J ends, which lost 7 bases and 11 bases, there was a span of 8 bases. This CDR3 contains 10 residues. The CDR3 loop reads CASKEDKLFF. Here the CDR3 DNA reads TGTGCCAGCAAGGAGGACAAACTGTTTTTT.

This clonotype was seen repeatedly, ten times or more. The chain combines TRBV27 with TRBJ2-2, with TRBD2 matching 8 bases. The CDR3 is made up of 15 amino acids. The V gene's germline CDR1 is MNHEY and CDR2 SMNVEV (reference sequence). The V and J ends lost 5 bases and 2 bases, in that order; junction bases with no gene match: 4. The DNA for the CDR3 is TGTGCCAGCAGTCTCCGGGGGGGAAACACCGGGGAGCTGTTTTTT. It encodes CASSLRGGNTGELFF.

To note about this clonotype: A read error may explain this, as a much larger clone is one base away. V and J are TRBV7-2 and TRBJ2-1; D may be TRBD2 (6 bases). Germline CDR1 and CDR2: SGHTA and FQGNSA. Trimming stripped 7 bases from V and 5 bases from J, with 18 bases between. This CDR3 is built from 15 residues. The CDR3 DNA sequence: TGTGCCAGCAACTCCCCGGCGGGGATCAACAATGAGCAGTTCTTC. It specifies CASNSPAGINNEQFF.

This clonotype was found many times. This chain's CDR3 is CASSSPSGRAYEQFF. The CDR3 DNA sequence: TGTGCCAGCAGTTCCCCTAGCGGGAGGGCCTATGAGCAGTTCTTC. This rearrangement joins TRBV12-3 or TRBV12-4 to TRBJ2-1, with 12 bases matching TRBD2. The CDR3 is 15 residues long. V dropped 4 bases and J dropped 8; count of bases not matched to a gene: 6.

This clonotype has ten or more counts. The chain joins TRBV29-1 to TRBJ2-7; 9 bases match TRBD1. The germline V gene encodes CDR1 SQVTM and CDR2 ANQGSEA. The V gene end was trimmed by 4 bases and the J gene end by 7 bases; junction bases not matched to a gene: 5. This CDR3 is 12 amino acids long. The CDR3 nucleotides read TGCAGCGTTGCAGGGACAGGGACTGAGCAGTACTTC. The encoded protein is CSVAGTGTEQYF.